What follows are 4 T cell receptor beta chains derived from one specimen sequenced in a study of T cell responses to AZD1222 COVID-19 vaccine. Sequencing used immunoSEQ multiplex PCR; TCRdb keeps in-frame clones, though not all of them. The repertoire has approximately 140,000 clones, approximately 90% of them found once; the top ten carry about 3%. The sample consisted of peripheral blood, taken on day 0 of MenACWY control vaccination. These receptor sequences come from an adult in good health.

The V and J genes are TRBV19 and TRBJ1-1; TRBD1 matches 7 bases. The CDR3 contains 16 residues. From germline, CDR1 is LNHDA and CDR2 SQIVND (reference sequence). The ends lost 5 bases at V and 0 bases at J; junction bases unmatched: 9. CDR3: CASSSTPGQLNTEAFF. The CDR3 nucleotides read TGTGCCAGTAGTTCCACCCCGGGACAGCTGAACACTGAAGCTTTCTTT. Full variable domain (remainder filled in from reference TRBV19 and TRBJ1-1): DGGITQSPKYLFRKEGQNVTLSCEQNLNHDAMYWYRQDPGQGLRLIYYSQIVNDFQKGDIAEGYSVSREKKESFPLTVTSAQKNPTAFYLCASSSTPGQLNTEAFFGQGTRLTVV.

V and J are TRBV29-1 and TRBJ2-1, with 11 bases aligning to TRBD2. CDR1 and CDR2 (germline): SQVTM, ANQGSEA. Trimming cost V 3 bases and J 8 bases; bases outside gene matches: 3. CDR3 length: 13 residues. The CDR3 sequence is CSVDLAGGDEQFF. The CDR3, as DNA: TGCAGCGTTGATCTAGCGGGAGGTGATGAGCAGTTCTTC.

The V call is TRBV10-3, the J call TRBJ1-3; no clear D. The V gene lost 11 bases and the J gene lost 0 bases, with 8 bases spanning the gap. Per germline, CDR1 ENHRY and CDR2 SYGVKD. CDR3 length: 12 amino acids. The DNA of the CDR3 is TGTGCCTCGGGAAACTCTGGAAACACCATATATTTT. This translates into CASGNSGNTIYF.

CDR3: CASSLVGGYVLTF. CDR3 DNA sequence: TGCGCCAGCAGCTTGGTGGGGGGCTACGTCCTGACTTTC. The rearrangement links TRBV5-1 to TRBJ2-6; D tentatively fits TRBD1 or TRBD2 (6 bases each). The germline gives CDR1 SGHRS, CDR2 YFSETQ. With 0 bases removed from V and 11 bases from J, the gap between germline ends came to 9 bases. The CDR3 is made up of 13 amino acids.